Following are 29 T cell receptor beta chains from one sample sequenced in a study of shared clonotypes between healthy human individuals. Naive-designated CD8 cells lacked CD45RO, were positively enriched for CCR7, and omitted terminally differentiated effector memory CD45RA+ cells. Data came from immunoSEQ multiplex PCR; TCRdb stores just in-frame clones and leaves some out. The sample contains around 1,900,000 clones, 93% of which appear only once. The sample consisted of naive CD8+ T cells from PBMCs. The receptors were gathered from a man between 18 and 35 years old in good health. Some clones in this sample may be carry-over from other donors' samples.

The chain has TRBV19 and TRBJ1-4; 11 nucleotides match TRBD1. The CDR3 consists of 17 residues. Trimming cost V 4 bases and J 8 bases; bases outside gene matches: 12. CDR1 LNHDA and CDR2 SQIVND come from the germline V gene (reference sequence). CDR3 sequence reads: CASSTTTGTGGMEKLFF. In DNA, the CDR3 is TGTGCCAGTAGTACCACAACCGGGACAGGGGGAATGGAAAAACTGTTTTTT.

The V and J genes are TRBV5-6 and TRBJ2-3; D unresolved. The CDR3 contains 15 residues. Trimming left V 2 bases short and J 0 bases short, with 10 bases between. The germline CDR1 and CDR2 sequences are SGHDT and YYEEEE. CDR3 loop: CASSLSYSSTDTQYF. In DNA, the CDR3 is TGTGCCAGCAGCTTAAGCTACTCTAGCACAGATACGCAGTATTTT.

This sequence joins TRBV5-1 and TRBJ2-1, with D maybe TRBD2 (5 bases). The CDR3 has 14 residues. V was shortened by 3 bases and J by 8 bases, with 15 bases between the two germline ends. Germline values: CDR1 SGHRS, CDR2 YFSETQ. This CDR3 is CASSWETPGDEQFF. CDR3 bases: TGCGCCAGCAGCTGGGAGACTCCGGGCGATGAGCAGTTCTTC.

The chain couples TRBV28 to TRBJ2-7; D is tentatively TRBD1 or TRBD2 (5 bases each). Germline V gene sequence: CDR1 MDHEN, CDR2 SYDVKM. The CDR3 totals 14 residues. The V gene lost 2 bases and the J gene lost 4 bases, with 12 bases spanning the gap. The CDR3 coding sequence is TGTGCCAGCAGTTTAAGAGGCTGGGGGTACGAGCAGTACTTC. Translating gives CASSLRGWGYEQYF.

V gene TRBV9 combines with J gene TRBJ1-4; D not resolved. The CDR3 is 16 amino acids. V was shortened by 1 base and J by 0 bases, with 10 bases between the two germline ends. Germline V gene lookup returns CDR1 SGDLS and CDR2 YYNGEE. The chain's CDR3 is CASSVNSHATNEKLFF. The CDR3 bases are TGTGCCAGCAGCGTAAACAGCCATGCAACTAATGAAAAACTGTTTTTT.

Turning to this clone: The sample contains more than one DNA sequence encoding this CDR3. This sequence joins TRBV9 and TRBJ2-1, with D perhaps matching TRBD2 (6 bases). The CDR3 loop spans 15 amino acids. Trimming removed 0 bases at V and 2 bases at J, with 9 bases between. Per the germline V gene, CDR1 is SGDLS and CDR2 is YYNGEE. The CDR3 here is CASSVVGGTYNEQFF. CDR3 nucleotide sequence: TGTGCCAGCAGCGTAGTAGGCGGGACCTACAATGAGCAGTTCTTC.

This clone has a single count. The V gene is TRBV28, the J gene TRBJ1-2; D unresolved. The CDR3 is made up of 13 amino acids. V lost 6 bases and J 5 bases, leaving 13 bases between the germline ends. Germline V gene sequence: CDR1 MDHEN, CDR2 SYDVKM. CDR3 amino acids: CASRPGSGYGYTF. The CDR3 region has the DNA TGTGCCAGCAGACCTGGGTCCGGATATGGCTACACCTTC.

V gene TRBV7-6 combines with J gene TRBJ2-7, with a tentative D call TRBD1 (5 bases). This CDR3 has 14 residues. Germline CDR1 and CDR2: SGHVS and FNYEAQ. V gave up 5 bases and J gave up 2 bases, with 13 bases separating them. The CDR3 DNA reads TGTGCCAGCAGCGCCCGACCCAGGGCCTACGAGCAGTACTTC. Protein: CASSARPRAYEQYF.

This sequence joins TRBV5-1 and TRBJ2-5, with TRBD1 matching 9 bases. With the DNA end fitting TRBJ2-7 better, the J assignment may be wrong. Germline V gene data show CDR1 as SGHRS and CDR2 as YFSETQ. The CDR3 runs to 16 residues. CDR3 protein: CASSFRRDRVSYEQYF. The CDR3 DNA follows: TGCGCCAGCAGCTTCCGCCGGGACAGGGTCTCCTACGAGCAGTACTTC.

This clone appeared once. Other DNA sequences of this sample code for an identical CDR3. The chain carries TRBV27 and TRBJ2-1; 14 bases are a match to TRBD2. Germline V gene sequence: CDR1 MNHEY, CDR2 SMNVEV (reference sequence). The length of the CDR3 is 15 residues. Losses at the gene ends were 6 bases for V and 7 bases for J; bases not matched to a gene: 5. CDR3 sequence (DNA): TGTGCCAGCAGCCATGGGACTAGCGGGAGAAATGAGCAGTTCTTC. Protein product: CASSHGTSGRNEQFF.

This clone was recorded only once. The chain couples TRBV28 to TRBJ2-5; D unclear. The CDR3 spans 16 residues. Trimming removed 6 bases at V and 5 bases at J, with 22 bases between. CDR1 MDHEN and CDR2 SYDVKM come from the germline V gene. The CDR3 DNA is TGTGCCAGCAGCCAATCCCACGGGCCCATCGGGGAGACCCAGTACTTC. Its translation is CASSQSHGPIGETQYF.

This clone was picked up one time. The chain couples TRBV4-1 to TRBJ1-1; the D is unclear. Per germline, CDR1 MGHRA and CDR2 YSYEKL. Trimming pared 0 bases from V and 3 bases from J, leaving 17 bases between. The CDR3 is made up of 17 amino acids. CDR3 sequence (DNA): TGCGCCAGCAGCCAAGATTACGCGGCAGAGGGATACACTGAAGCTTTCTTT. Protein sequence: CASSQDYAAEGYTEAFF.

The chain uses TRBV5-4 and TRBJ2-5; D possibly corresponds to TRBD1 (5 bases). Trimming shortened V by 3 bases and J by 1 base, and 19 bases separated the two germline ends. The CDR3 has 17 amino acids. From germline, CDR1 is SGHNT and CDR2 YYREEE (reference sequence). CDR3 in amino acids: CASSSSIKTAIQETQYF. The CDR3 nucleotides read TGTGCCAGCAGCTCTAGTATCAAGACAGCGATCCAAGAGACCCAGTACTTC.

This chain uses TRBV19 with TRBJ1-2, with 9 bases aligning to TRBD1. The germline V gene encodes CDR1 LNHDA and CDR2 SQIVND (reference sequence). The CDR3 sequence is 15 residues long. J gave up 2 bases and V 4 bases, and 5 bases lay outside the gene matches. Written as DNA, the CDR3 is TGTGCCAGTAGTACCTGGACAGGGGTGAACTATGGCTACACCTTC. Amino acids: CASSTWTGVNYGYTF. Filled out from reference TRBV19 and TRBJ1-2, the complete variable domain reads DGGITQSPKYLFRKEGQNVTLSCEQNLNHDAMYWYRQDPGQGLRLIYYSQIVNDFQKGDIAEGYSVSREKKESFPLTVTSAQKNPTAFYLCASSTWTGVNYGYTFGSGTRLTVV.

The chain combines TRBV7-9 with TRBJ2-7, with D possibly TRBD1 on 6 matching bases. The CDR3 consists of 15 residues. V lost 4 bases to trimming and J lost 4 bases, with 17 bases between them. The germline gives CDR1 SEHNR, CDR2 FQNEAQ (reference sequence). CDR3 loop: CASSSRTEQPYEQYF. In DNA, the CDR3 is TGTGCCAGCAGCTCTCGGACAGAACAACCGTACGAGCAGTACTTC.

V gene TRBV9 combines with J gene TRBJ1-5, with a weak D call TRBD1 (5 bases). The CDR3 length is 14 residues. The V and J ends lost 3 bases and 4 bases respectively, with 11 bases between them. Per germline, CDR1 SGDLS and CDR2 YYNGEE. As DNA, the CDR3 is TGTGCCAGCAGCGGGGATTGGGGGAATCAGCCCCAGCATTTT. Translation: CASSGDWGNQPQHF. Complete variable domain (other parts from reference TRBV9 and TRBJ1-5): DSGVTQTPKHLITATGQRVTLRCSPRSGDLSVYWYQQSLDQGLQFLIQYYNGEERAKGNILERFSAQQFPDLHSELNLSSLELGDSALYFCASSGDWGNQPQHFGDGTRLSIL.

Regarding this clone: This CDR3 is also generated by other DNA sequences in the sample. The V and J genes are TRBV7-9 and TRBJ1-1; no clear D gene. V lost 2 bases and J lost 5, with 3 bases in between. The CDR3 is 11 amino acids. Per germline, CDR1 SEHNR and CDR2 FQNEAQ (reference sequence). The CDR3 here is CASSLSTEAFF. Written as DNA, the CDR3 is TGTGCCAGCAGCTTATCAACTGAAGCTTTCTTT. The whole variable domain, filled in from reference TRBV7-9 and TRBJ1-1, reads DTGVSQNPRHKITKRGQNVTFRCDPISEHNRLYWYRQTLGQGPEFLTYFQNEAQLEKSRLLSDRFSAERPKGSFSTLEIQRTEQGDSAMYLCASSLSTEAFFGQGTRLTVV.

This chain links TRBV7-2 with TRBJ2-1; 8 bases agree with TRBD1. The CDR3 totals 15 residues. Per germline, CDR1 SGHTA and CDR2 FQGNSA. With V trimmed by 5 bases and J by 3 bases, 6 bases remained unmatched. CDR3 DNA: TGTGCCAGCAGCCAAACAGGGGGACACTACAATGAGCAGTTCTTC. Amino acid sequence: CASSQTGGHYNEQFF.

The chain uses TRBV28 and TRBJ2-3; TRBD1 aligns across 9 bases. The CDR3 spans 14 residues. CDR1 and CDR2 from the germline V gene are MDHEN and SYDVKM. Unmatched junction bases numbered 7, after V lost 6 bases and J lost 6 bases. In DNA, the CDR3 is TGTGCCAGCAGGGGACAGGGTTTATTGGATACGCAGTATTTT. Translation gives CASRGQGLLDTQYF.

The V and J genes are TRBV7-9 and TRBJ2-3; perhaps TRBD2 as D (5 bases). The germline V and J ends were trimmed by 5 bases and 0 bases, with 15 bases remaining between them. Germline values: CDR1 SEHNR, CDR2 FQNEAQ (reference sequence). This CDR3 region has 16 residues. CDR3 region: CASSVEQRTSTDTQYF. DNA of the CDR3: TGTGCCAGCAGCGTGGAACAGAGGACTAGCACAGATACGCAGTATTTT.

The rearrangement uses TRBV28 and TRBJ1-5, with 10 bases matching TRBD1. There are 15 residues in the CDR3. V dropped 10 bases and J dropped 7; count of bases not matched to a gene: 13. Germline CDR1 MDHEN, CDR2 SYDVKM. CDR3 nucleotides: TGTGCCATCCGAACCGGGACAGGGGTTAGCCAGCCCCAGCATTTT. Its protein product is CAIRTGTGVSQPQHF.

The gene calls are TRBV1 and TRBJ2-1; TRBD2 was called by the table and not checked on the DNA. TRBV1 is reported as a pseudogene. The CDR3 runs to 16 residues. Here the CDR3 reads CTSSQDSIPYYNEQFF. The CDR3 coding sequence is TGCACCAGCAGCCAAGATAGCATTCCTTACTACAATGAGCAGTTCTTC.

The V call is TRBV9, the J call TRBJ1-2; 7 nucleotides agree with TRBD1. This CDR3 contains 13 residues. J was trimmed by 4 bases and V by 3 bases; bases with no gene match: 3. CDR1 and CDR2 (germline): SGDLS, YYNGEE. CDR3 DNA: TGTGCCAGCAGCGACAACAGGGGCTATGGCTACACCTTC. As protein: CASSDNRGYGYTF.

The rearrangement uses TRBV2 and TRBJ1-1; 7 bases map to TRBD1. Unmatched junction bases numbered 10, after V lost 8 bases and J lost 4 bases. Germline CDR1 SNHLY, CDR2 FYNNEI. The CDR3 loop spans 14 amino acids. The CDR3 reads CASPRTGGGTEAFF. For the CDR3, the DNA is TGTGCCAGCCCAAGGACAGGCGGAGGCACTGAAGCTTTCTTT.

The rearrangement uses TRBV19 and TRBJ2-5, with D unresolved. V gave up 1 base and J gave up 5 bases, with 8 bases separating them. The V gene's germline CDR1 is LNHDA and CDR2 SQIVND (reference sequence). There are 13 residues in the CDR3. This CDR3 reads CASSIGLPETQYF. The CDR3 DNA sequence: TGTGCCAGTAGTATAGGGCTCCCTGAGACCCAGTACTTC.

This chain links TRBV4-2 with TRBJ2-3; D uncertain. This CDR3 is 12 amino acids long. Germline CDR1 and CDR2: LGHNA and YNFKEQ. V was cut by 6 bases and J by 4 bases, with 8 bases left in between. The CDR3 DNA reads TGTGCCAGCAGATTCTACGCAGATACGCAGTATTTT. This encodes CASRFYADTQYF.

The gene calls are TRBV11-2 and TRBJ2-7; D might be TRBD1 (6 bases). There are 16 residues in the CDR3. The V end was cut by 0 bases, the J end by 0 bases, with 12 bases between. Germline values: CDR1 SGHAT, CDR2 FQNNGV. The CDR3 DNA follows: TGTGCCAGCAGCTTAGATTACAGGGCGCCCTCCTACGAGCAGTACTTC. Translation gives CASSLDYRAPSYEQYF.

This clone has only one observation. CDR3 nucleotide sequence: TGCGCCAGCCACCAACCAACGCTAGCGGGAACAGCAGATACGCAGTATTTT. The encoded protein is CASHQPTLAGTADTQYF. The V call is TRBV5-1, the J call TRBJ2-3; 9 positions agree with TRBD2. After removal of 7 bases from V and 4 bases from J, the junction contained 16 bases not matched to a gene. This CDR3 is 17 amino acids long. Germline V gene data show CDR1 as SGHRS and CDR2 as YFSETQ.

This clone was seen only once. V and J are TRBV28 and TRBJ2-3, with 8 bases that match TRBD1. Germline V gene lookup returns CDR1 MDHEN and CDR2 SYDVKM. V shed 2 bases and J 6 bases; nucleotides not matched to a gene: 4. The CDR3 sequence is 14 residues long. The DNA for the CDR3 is TGTGCCAGCAGTTTAATAGGACAGGGCGATACGCAGTATTTT. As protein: CASSLIGQGDTQYF.